What follows are 6 T cell receptor beta chains derived from one specimen sequenced in a study of T cells expressing NK-cell markers. From its re-call of the 5' RACE reads, TCRdb lists each CDR3 protein once, without DNA. The data show 400,000 to 500,000 distinct CDR3 sequences, and the top ten clones hold about 7.1%. The sequenced sample was blood T cells: a sorted CD56 or NKG2C T cell subset, CD4+ or CD8+ T cells, or bulk PBMC T cells (not recorded which). The source of these receptors is a woman between 18 and 75 years old in good health.

CDR3 amino acids: CATSSLGNSVQFF. This sequence joins TRBV24-1 and TRBJ2-1; checking the TCRdb D call of TRBD2 is not possible without DNA. Germline CDR1 reads KGHDR; CDR2 reads SFDVKD. This CDR3 has 13 residues.

V gene TRBV9 combines with J gene TRBJ2-1. This CDR3 has 12 amino acids. From germline, CDR1 is SGDLS and CDR2 YYNGEE. The CDR3 region is CASSALYNEQFF.

J is TRBJ2-3 and V is TRBV7-8. The CDR3 contains 13 residues. CDR1 is SGHVS and CDR2 is FQNEAQ in the germline V gene. The CDR3 sequence: CASSSVTGGTQYF.

The V and J genes are TRBV4-3 and TRBJ2-7. Germline assignment: CDR1 LGHNA and CDR2 YSLEER. CDR3 size: 13 residues. This chain's CDR3 is CASSPATAYEQYF.

The chain combines TRBV29-1 with TRBJ1-1. The CDR3 spans 12 residues. Germline V gene sequence: CDR1 SQVTM, CDR2 ANQGSEA. This CDR3 reads CSVAGGYTEAFF.

The rearrangement joins TRBV19 to TRBJ1-1; TCRdb's D call, TRBD1, is unchecked because there is no DNA. The CDR3 is 14 amino acids. Germline CDR1 LNHDA, CDR2 SQIVND (reference sequence). CDR3 residues: CASNSPGQGTEAFF.